The rows below give T cell receptor beta chains drawn from one sample of a study of blood T cell repertoires in COVID-19. Method: immunoSEQ multiplex PCR; TCRdb's copy keeps in-frame clones and lacks some. The table shows approximately 100,000 clones, with approximately 90% occurring only once. Sequenced sample: peripheral blood. These TCRs come from a human donor with COVID-19, enrolled during active disease. The donor label of this sample is uncertain. Both conserved end residues are part of each CDR3. The order of the fields is V gene, CDR3 length, D gene, clone size, J gene, CDR3 DNA, CDR3 protein. D genes are given only for firm matches. Size values are once, few and many counts, or a class for expanded clones, and some rows have none.

V gene: TRBV6-5; CDR3 length: 15; D gene: NA; clone size: once; J gene: TRBJ1-1; CDR3 DNA: TGTGCCAGCAGTTACTCGATGACAGGGAACACTGAAGCTTTCTTT; CDR3 protein: CASSYSMTGNTEAFF
V gene: TRBV6-6; CDR3 length: 14; D gene: NA; clone size: NA; J gene: TRBJ1-6; CDR3 DNA: TGTGCCAGCAGGCCCCGGGTCAACGATTCACCCCTCCACTTT; CDR3 protein: CASRPRVNDSPLHF
V gene: TRBV6-5; CDR3 length: 15; D gene: NA; clone size: NA; J gene: TRBJ2-7; CDR3 DNA: TGTGCCAGCAGTTACGGGGGGGGCCACTCCTACGAGCAGTACTTC; CDR3 protein: CASSYGGGHSYEQYF
V gene: TRBV10-1; CDR3 length: 13; D gene: NA; clone size: NA; J gene: TRBJ2-1; CDR3 DNA: TGCGCCAGCAGTCGGACTACTTACAATGAGCAGTTCTTC; CDR3 protein: CASSRTTYNEQFF
V gene: TRBV3-1/TRBV3-2; CDR3 length: 13; D gene: TRBD2; clone size: once; J gene: TRBJ2-5; CDR3 DNA: TGTGCCAGTACGGCGGGAGGGCAAGAGACCCAGTACTTC; CDR3 protein: CASTAGGQETQYF
V gene: TRBV9; CDR3 length: 12; D gene: NA; clone size: once; J gene: TRBJ1-2; CDR3 DNA: TGTGCCAGCAGCCCCCCAAATTATGGCTACACCTTC; CDR3 protein: CASSPPNYGYTF
V gene: TRBV7-9; CDR3 length: 14; D gene: NA; clone size: once; J gene: TRBJ2-3; CDR3 DNA: TGTGCCAGCACCTTCCGGAGGGGCGCAGATACGCAGTATTTT; CDR3 protein: CASTFRRGADTQYF
V gene: TRBV13; CDR3 length: 16; D gene: NA; clone size: NA; J gene: TRBJ1-6; CDR3 DNA: TGTGCCAGCAGCCCCACAGGGAAGTCCTATAATTCACCCCTCCACTTT; CDR3 protein: CASSPTGKSYNSPLHF
V gene: TRBV11-3; CDR3 length: 13; D gene: TRBD1; clone size: NA; J gene: TRBJ1-1; CDR3 DNA: TGTGCCAGCAGCTTCACAGGGGTATCCGAAGCTTTCTTT; CDR3 protein: CASSFTGVSEAFF
V gene: TRBV9; CDR3 length: 13; D gene: NA; clone size: NA; J gene: TRBJ2-5; CDR3 DNA: TGTGCCAGCAGCGAGAGTGGTCGGGAGACCCAGTACTTC; CDR3 protein: CASSESGRETQYF
V gene: TRBV25-1; CDR3 length: 17; D gene: NA; clone size: NA; J gene: TRBJ2-1; CDR3 DNA: TGTGCCAGCAGTGAAAGCAGGGGAGAACTAACATACAATGAGCAGTTCTTC; CDR3 protein: CASSESRGELTYNEQFF
V gene: TRBV30; CDR3 length: 14; D gene: NA; clone size: NA; J gene: TRBJ1-1; CDR3 DNA: TGTGCCTGGAGTGTCGGGGGATTGAACACTGAAGCTTTCTTT; CDR3 protein: CAWSVGGLNTEAFF
V gene: TRBV23-1; CDR3 length: 15; D gene: NA; clone size: NA; J gene: TRBJ1-5; CDR3 DNA: TGCGCCAGCAGTCAAAGGAGACCGTGCAATCAGCCCCAGCATTTT; CDR3 protein: CASSQRRPCNQPQHF
V gene: TRBV5-1; CDR3 length: 14; D gene: NA; clone size: NA; J gene: TRBJ1-1; CDR3 DNA: TGCGCCAGCAGCTTGGGACAGGAGAACACTGAAGCTTTCTTT; CDR3 protein: CASSLGQENTEAFF
V gene: TRBV5-4; CDR3 length: 14; D gene: TRBD1; clone size: NA; J gene: TRBJ1-1; CDR3 DNA: TGTGCCAGCAGTCCACAGGGGGTGAACACTGAAGCTTTCTTT; CDR3 protein: CASSPQGVNTEAFF
V gene: TRBV9; CDR3 length: 14; D gene: NA; clone size: NA; J gene: TRBJ1-1; CDR3 DNA: TGTGCCAGCAGCGTCACCAGCGGGAACACTGAAGCTTTCTTT; CDR3 protein: CASSVTSGNTEAFF